The clone carrying this TCR beta chain was observed a handful of times. Its specificity is not known. This entry comes from a study of blood T cells in healthy people across ages. Study as a whole: Template switching caught about one barcoded beta molecule for each two T cells. Points from the study as a whole: Greater diversity and more naive CD4+ cells were seen in long-lived donors than in aged donors.

A second PCR, run for about 7 to 11 cycles, used a sample-barcoded 5' primer plus a J-beta primer mix. Each of the cDNA molecules was tagged by a template-switch adaptor with 12 random nucleotides. TCRdb re-derived calls from the 5' RACE reads in MiXCR, one entry per CDR3 protein. Here the sample spans around 800,000 distinct CDR3 sequences, about 55% being singletons. Germline lookup yields CDR1 WNHNN and CDR2 SYGVQD (reference sequence). V was clipped by 4 bases and J by 0 bases, with 7 bases between them. This CDR3 has 13 residues. The donors, aged about 6 to 95, were healthy Caucasians from Russia.

The rearrangement links TRBV10-1 to TRBJ2-7; no firm D call. The clonotype was recovered from a man older than 75 in good health. Source material: blood. In DNA, the CDR3 is TGCGCCAGCAGTGCTTCGGTCTCCTACGAGCAGTACTTC. Residues: CASSASVSYEQYF.